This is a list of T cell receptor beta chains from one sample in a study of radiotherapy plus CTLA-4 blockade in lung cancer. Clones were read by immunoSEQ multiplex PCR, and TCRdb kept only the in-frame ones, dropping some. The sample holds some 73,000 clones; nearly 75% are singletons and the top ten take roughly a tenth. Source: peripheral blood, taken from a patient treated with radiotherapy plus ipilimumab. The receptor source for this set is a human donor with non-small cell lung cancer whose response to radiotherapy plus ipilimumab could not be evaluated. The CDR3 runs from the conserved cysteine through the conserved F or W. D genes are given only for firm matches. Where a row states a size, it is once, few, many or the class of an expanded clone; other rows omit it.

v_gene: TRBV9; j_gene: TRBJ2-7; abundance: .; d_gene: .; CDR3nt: TGTGCCAGCAGCGTAGGAGCGGGCCCCGAGCAGTACTTC; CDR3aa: CASSVGAGPEQYF
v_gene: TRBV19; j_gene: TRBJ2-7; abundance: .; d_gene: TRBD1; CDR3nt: TGTGCCAGTACCCTCCGGGACAGGCCCTACGAGCAGTACTTC; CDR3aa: CASTLRDRPYEQYF
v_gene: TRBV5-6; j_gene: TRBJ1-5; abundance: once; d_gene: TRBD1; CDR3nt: TGTGCCAGCAGCTTGTTAAGGACAGGGGTTCAGCCCCAGCATTTT; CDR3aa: CASSLLRTGVQPQHF
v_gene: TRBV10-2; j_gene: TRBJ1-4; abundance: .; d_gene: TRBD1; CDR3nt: TGCGCCAGCAGTGAGGTTGGGGCTAATCGGGACAGACGTGAAAAACTGTTTTTT; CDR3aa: CASSEVGANRDRREKLFF
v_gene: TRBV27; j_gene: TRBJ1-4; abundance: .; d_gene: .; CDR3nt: TGTGCCAGCAGTTTGTCTCGGTTCTTTGGGAGGCATGAAAAACTGTTTTTT; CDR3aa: CASSLSRFFGRHEKLFF
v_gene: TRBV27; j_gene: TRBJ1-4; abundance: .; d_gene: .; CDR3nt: TGTGCCAGCAGTTCCGCGGGACGGGATAATGAAAAACTGTTTTTT; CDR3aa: CASSSAGRDNEKLFF
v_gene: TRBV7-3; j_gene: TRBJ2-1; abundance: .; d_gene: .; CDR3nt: TGTGCCAGCAGCTTCAGCGGTCGCAATGAGCAGTTCTTC; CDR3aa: CASSFSGRNEQFF
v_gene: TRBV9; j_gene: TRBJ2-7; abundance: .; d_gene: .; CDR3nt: TGTGCCAGCAGCGTAGCTCAGAGCGACGTCTACGAGCAGTACTTC; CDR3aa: CASSVAQSDVYEQYF
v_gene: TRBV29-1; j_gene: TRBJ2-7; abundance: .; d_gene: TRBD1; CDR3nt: TGCAGCGTTGGGGGACAGCCTACCTACGAGCAGTACTTC; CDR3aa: CSVGGQPTYEQYF
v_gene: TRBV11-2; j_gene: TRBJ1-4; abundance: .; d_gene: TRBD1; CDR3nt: TGTGCCAGCAGCTTACTGGACAGGGGATTTGCTAATGAAAAACTGTTTTTT; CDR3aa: CASSLLDRGFANEKLFF
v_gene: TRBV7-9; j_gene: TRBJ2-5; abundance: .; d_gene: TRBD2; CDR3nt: TGTGCCAGCAGCTTAGGCGCGGGGGGTATCCCGGATACCCAGTACTTC; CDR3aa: CASSLGAGGIPDTQYF
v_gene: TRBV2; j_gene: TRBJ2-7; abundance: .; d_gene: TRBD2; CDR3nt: TGTGCCAGCAGTGCCTTTCCTATGGCGGGGGGGATCTACGAGCAGTACTTC; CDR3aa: CASSAFPMAGGIYEQYF
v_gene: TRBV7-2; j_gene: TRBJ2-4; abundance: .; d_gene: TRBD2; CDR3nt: TGTGCCAGCAGCTTACTCAGCGGGGGTAACATTCAGTACTTC; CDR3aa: CASSLLSGGNIQYF
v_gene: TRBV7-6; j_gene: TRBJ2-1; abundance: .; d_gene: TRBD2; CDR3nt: TGTGCCAGCAGCAAGCCTAGCGGGGACTCCTACAATGAGCAGTTCTTC; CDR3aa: CASSKPSGDSYNEQFF
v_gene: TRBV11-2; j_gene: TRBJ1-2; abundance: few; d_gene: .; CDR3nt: TGTGCCAGCAGCTTTATCGGAGGGTATGGCTACACCTTC; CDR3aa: CASSFIGGYGYTF
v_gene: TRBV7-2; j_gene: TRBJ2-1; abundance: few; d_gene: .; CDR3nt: TGTGCCAGCAGCTTACATTTTAACGGGGACAACTCCTACAATGAGCAGTTCTTC; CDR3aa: CASSLHFNGDNSYNEQFF
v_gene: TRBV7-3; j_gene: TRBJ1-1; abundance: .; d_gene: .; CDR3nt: TGTGCCAGCAGCCCAGCGTTGAACACTGAAGCTTTCTTT; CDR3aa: CASSPALNTEAFF
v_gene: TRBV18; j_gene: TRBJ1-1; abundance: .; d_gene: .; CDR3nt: TGTGCCAGCTCACGTACTGGGGGGGGACGGACGAACACTGAAGCTTTCTTT; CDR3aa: CASSRTGGGRTNTEAFF
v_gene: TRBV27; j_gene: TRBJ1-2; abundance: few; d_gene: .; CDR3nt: TGTGCCACCCGCGGCGTCTATGGCTACACCTTC; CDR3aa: CATRGVYGYTF
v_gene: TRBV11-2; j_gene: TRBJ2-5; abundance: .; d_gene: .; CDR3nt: TGTGCCAGCAGCTTAGTTTCTAGCCAAGAGACCCAGTACTTC; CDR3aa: CASSLVSSQETQYF
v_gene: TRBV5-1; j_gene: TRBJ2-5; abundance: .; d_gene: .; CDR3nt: TGCGCCAGCAGCTTGGCCGGTGTGTCTTCAACGTACTTC; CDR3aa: CASSLAGVSSTYF
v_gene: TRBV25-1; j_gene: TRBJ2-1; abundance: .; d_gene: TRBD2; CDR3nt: TGTGCCAGCAGTCGTGCCGGGACTAGCGGAATCAATGAGCAGTTCTTC; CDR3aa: CASSRAGTSGINEQFF
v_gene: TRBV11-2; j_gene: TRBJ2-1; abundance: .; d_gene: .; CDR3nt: TGTGCCAGCAGTCCCATATTCAGACGGGTAAATGAGCAGTTCTTC; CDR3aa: CASSPIFRRVNEQFF
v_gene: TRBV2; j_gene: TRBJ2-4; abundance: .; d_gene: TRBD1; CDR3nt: TGTGCCAGCAGTGGGACAGGGGCGAACATTCAGTACTTC; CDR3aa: CASSGTGANIQYF
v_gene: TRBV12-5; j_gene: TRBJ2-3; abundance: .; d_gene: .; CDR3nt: TGTGCTAGTGGTTTGGTCGGTATTAACAGATTCACAGATACGCAGTATTTT; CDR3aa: CASGLVGINRFTDTQYF
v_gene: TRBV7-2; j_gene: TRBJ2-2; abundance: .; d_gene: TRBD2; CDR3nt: TGTGCCAGCAGCTTAGAATGGCTAGCGGGGGGTTCGGTATCCGGGGAGCTGTTTTTT; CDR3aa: CASSLEWLAGGSVSGELFF
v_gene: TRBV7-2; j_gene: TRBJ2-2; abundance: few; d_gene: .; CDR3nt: TGTGCCAGCAGCCTAACGGGGGGCTGGTCCACCGGGGAGCTGTTTTTT; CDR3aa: CASSLTGGWSTGELFF
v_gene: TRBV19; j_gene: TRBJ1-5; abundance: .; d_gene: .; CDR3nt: TGTGCCAGCGACATGGGCAATCAGCCCCAGCATTTT; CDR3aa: CASDMGNQPQHF
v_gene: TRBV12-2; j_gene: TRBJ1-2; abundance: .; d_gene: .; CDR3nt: TGTGCAAGTCGCTTAGCAGGACAGGGGCGCTATGGCTACACCTTC; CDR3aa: CASRLAGQGRYGYTF
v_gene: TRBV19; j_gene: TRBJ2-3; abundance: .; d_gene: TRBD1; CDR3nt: TGTGCCAGTAGTCAACAGGGGATTAGCACAGATACGCAGTATTTT; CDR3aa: CASSQQGISTDTQYF
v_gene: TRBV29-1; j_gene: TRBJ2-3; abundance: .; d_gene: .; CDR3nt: TGCAGCCAAGGAGCGCGCACAGATACGCAGTATTTT; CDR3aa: CSQGARTDTQYF
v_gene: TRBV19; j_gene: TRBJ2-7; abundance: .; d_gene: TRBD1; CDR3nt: TGTGCCAGTAGTATAGGACAGGGAGAAACCTACGAGCAGTACTTC; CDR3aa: CASSIGQGETYEQYF
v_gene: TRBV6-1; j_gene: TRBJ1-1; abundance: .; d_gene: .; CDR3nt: TGTGCCAGCACCTCAACAGGGTCGAACACTGAAGCTTTCTTT; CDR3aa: CASTSTGSNTEAFF
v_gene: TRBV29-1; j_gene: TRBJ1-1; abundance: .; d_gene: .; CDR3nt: TGCAGCGTTTCAATTGGGGGGGGGAACACTGAAGCTTTCTTT; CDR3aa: CSVSIGGGNTEAFF
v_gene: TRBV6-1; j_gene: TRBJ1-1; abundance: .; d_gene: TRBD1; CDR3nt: TGTGCCAGCCGGACAGGTACGGTGAACACTGAAGCTTTCTTT; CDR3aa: CASRTGTVNTEAFF
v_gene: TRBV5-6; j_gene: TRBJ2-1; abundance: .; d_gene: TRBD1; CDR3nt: TGTGCCAGCAGCTTGGTGGGGGGACAGGGGCGTGAGTTCTTC; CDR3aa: CASSLVGGQGREFF
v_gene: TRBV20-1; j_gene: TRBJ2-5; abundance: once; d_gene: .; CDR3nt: TGCAGTGCTAGCGAGGAAGAGACCCAGTACTTC; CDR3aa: CSASEEETQYF